This entry features one T cell receptor beta chain sequence. Germline assignment: CDR1 LGHNA and CDR2 YSLEER. The CDR3 is 17 residues long. V was clipped by 0 bases and J by 0 bases, with 15 bases between them. One entry per CDR3 protein results from TCRdb running MiXCR on the 5' RACE reads. Among 700,000 or so distinct CDR3 sequences listed, roughly 20% were seen once. The sample originates from a study of identical twins. The sample was also linked to a second study, of T cells expressing NK-cell markers.

The origin of this receptor is a woman between 18 and 30 years old in good health. The chain joins TRBV4-3 to TRBJ2-7, with D maybe TRBD1 (5 bases). Sequencing was carried out using PBMCs. The CDR3 DNA follows: TGCGCCAGCAGCCAAGATCAAGGGGATATAATCTCCTACGAGCAGTACTTC. Translation: CASSQDQGDIISYEQYF.